This is a list of T cell receptor beta chains from one sample in a study of CD8+ T cells in alopecia areata. TCRdb's table, derived via immunoSEQ multiplex PCR, lists solely in-frame clones and lacks some. The table shows 150,000 to 200,000 clones, with around three fifths occurring only once. Specimen: CD4+ T cells sorted from blood, collected at week 24, from a patient treated with tofacitinib. The receptors stem from a human donor with alopecia areata. Each CDR3 is given with its conserved first and last residue. Each record gives: V gene, D gene, clone size, J gene, CDR3 protein, CDR3 DNA. The D gene is left open where the match is weak. Clone size is not always given. Where it is, it says once, few, many or a class for expanded clones.

>TRBV29-1|TRBD1|NA|TRBJ2-7
CSVSGQPYTYEQYF
TGCAGCGTATCGGGACAGCCATATACCTACGAGCAGTACTTC
>TRBV2|NA|NA|TRBJ2-3
CASTGRRTDTQYF
TGTGCCAGCACGGGACGACGCACAGATACGCAGTATTTT
>TRBV2|TRBD1|once|TRBJ1-1
CASTRTGDGEAFF
TGTGCCAGCACCCGGACAGGGGACGGTGAAGCTTTCTTT
>TRBV5-1|NA|few|TRBJ2-7
CASSLGSGVREQYF
TGCGCCAGCAGCTTGGGCTCAGGAGTGCGCGAGCAGTACTTC
>TRBV30|NA|NA|TRBJ2-2
CAWSVRRVGLGELFF
TGTGCCTGGAGTGTACGCAGGGTGGGACTCGGGGAGCTGTTTTTT
>TRBV30|TRBD1|few|TRBJ1-4
CAWKNRGRANEKLFF
TGTGCCTGGAAAAACAGGGGGCGGGCTAATGAAAAACTGTTTTTT
>TRBV7-2|NA|NA|TRBJ2-5
CASSRSNSRQETQYF
TGTGCCAGCAGCCGAAGTAACAGTCGCCAAGAGACCCAGTACTTC
>TRBV11-3|NA|NA|TRBJ2-1
CASSGDSSSYNEQFF
TGTGCCAGCAGCGGGGACTCCTCCTCCTACAATGAGCAGTTCTTC
>TRBV30|NA|NA|TRBJ1-5
CAWGGGRDQPQHF
TGTGCCTGGGGCGGAGGCCGGGATCAGCCCCAGCATTTT
>TRBV28|NA|NA|TRBJ1-6
CASSLRASPLHF
TGTGCCAGCAGTTTGAGGGCATCACCCCTCCACTTT
>TRBV19|TRBD1|NA|TRBJ2-7
CASSMQTGGEQYF
TGTGCCAGTAGTATGCAAACAGGGGGCGAGCAGTACTTC
>TRBV25-1|NA|few|TRBJ1-1
CASSEGTEAFF
TGTGCCAGCAGTGAGGGCACTGAAGCTTTCTTT
>TRBV29-1|NA|few|TRBJ2-4
CSVGSGRLNIQYF
TGCAGCGTTGGGTCGGGGCGGCTAAACATTCAGTACTTC
>TRBV29-1|NA|NA|TRBJ1-2
CSVRGQSVWDGYTF
TGCAGCGTCCGAGGACAGTCGGTATGGGATGGCTACACCTTC
>TRBV5-1|TRBD1|once|TRBJ1-1
CASSFGDRENTEAFF
TGCGCCAGCAGCTTCGGGGACAGGGAGAACACTGAAGCTTTCTTT
>TRBV15|NA|NA|TRBJ1-1
CATSRVNTEAFF
TGTGCCACCAGCAGGGTTAACACTGAAGCTTTCTTT
>TRBV10-3|TRBD1|few|TRBJ2-5
CAISADRVQETQYF
TGTGCCATCAGCGCCGACAGGGTACAAGAGACCCAGTACTTC
>TRBV6-5|TRBD1|NA|TRBJ2-7
CASSFDRGGDEQYF
TGTGCCAGCAGCTTCGACAGGGGCGGTGACGAGCAGTACTTC
>TRBV23-1|NA|NA|TRBJ1-1
CASSPTRYMNTEAFF
TGCGCCAGCAGTCCAACACGGTACATGAACACTGAAGCTTTCTTT
>TRBV7-9|NA|NA|TRBJ1-2
CASSPTGQNDGYTF
TGTGCCAGCAGCCCCACTGGGCAGAATGATGGCTACACCTTC
>TRBV7-2|NA|NA|TRBJ1-5
CASSSYRGGQPQHF
TGTGCCAGCAGCTCCTATCGGGGCGGGCAGCCCCAGCATTTT
>TRBV4-2|NA|NA|TRBJ1-5
CASSPISGDQPQHF
TGTGCCAGCAGCCCCATTTCGGGGGATCAGCCCCAGCATTTT
>TRBV5-1|NA|once|TRBJ1-2
CASSARTAGYGYTF
TGCGCCAGCAGCGCACGGACTGCGGGCTATGGCTACACCTTC
>TRBV2|TRBD1|NA|TRBJ1-5
CASSLTGVLFQPQHF
TGTGCCAGCAGCTTGACAGGGGTCCTATTTCAGCCCCAGCATTTT